Included here is one T cell receptor (beta chain) sequence, with context. Antigen: not known. Only in-frame clones appear in the TCRdb table, and some are missing; sequencing was by immunoSEQ multiplex PCR. The sample holds around 60,000 clones; 70% to 90% are singletons and the top ten take less than 0.75%. The entry originates in a study of OX40 agonist ivuxolimab in advanced cancers. Study conclusions and caveats: Clonal expansion by week 6 occurred in CD4+ and CD8+ blood T cells (at 0.1 to 3.0 mg/kg).

Patients had blood sampled at baseline and again on cycle 4 day 1 and cycle 7 day 1. Trimming shortened V by 1 base and J by 5 bases, and 17 bases separated the two germline ends. The CDR3 runs to 16 residues. Germline loops: CDR1 SGDLS, CDR2 YYNGEE. Sequencing was performed on CD4+ or CD8+ T cells sorted from blood, taken in a trial of the OX40 agonist ivuxolimab. This TCR was recovered from an adult with an advanced solid tumor such as melanoma, head and neck, liver or kidney cancer. This chain links TRBV9 with TRBJ2-3; D uncertain. This CDR3 is CASSVMSVWSRDTQYF. The CDR3 nucleotides are TGTGCCAGCAGCGTAATGTCGGTTTGGAGCCGAGATACGCAGTATTTT.